This TCR beta chain came from a study of OX40 agonist ivuxolimab in advanced cancers. For the study at large: Three partial responders included one hepatocellular carcinoma patient and two cutaneous melanoma patients. Study-wide findings and caveats: Specificity for antigen went undetermined in the expanded peripheral T cells. On average, CD8+ T cells had more expanded clones than CD4+.

Assay used: immunoSEQ multiplex PCR; TCRdb lists only in-frame clones, some missing. The repertoire holds several thousand clones, with about two thirds as singletons. The CDR3 spans 12 residues. Germline CDR1 is SGHRS and CDR2 is YFSETQ. Blood sampling was done at baseline, cycle 4 day 1, and cycle 7 day 1. With regard to this clone: The antigen remains undetermined. A junction boundary mismatches the germline segment, possibly from a read error.

Sample: CD4+ or CD8+ T cells sorted from blood, taken in a trial of the OX40 agonist ivuxolimab. The source of this sequence is an adult with an advanced solid tumor such as melanoma, head and neck, liver or kidney cancer. This rearrangement joins TRBV5-1 to TRBJ2-7; no definite D call. CDR3 nucleotide sequence: TGTGCCAGCAGCCGTGGAAGTGGCGAGCAGTACTTC. Encoded protein: CASSRGSGEQYF.